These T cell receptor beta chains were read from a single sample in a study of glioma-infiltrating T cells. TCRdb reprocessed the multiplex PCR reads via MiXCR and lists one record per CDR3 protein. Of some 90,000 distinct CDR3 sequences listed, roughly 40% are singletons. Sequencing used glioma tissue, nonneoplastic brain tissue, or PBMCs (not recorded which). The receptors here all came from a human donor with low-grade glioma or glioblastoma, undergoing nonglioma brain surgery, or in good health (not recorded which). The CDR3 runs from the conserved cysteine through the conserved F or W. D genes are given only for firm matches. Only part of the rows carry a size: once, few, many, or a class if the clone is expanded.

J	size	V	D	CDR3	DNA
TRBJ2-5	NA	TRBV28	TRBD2	CASSFKSGGPQETQYF	TGTGCCAGCAGTTTTAAAAGCGGGGGTCCCCAAGAGACCCAGTACTTC
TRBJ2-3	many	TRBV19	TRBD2	CASSNPVAGSDTQYF	TGTGCCAGTAGTAACCCGGTAGCGGGGTCAGATACGCAGTATTTT
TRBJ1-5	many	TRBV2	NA	CASSDPNQPQHF	TGTGCCAGCAGTGACCCCAATCAGCCCCAGCATTTT
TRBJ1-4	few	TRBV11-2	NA	CASSPGRTREKLFF	TGTGCCAGCAGCCCCGGGAGGACGAGGGAAAAACTGTTTTTT
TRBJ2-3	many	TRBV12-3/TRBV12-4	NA	CASQKFTGDTQYF	TGTGCCAGCCAAAAATTTACAGGAGATACGCAGTATTTT
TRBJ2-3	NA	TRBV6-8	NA	CSIIYSIFRTDTHYF	TGTTCCATCATTTACTCTATCTTCCGCACAGATACTCATTATTTT
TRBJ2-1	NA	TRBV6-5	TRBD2	CASSPRTSGRAYNEQFF	TGTGCCAGCAGTCCCCGGACTAGCGGTAGGGCCTACAATGAGCAGTTCTTC
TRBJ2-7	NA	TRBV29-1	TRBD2	CSVALARFSEQYF	TGCAGCGTTGCACTAGCGAGATTCAGCGAGCAGTACTTC
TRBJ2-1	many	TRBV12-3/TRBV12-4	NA	CASSFAGSSYNEQFF	TGTGCCAGCAGTTTTGCGGGGAGCTCCTACAATGAGCAGTTCTTC
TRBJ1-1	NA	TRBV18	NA	CASSPSGTKNTEAFF	TGTGCCAGCTCACCATCGGGGACTAAGAACACCGAAGCTTTCTTT
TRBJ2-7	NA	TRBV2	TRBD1	CASSSAGQGHEQYF	TGTGCCAGCAGTAGCGCCGGACAGGGCCACGAGCAGTACTTC
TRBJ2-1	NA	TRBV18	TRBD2	CASSGTSMNEQFF	TGTGCCAGCTCAGGGACTAGCATGAATGAGCAGTTCTTC
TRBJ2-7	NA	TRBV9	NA	CASSPREGRAREQYF	TGTGCCAGCAGCCCCCGTGAGGGCAGGGCTAGGGAGCAGTACTTC
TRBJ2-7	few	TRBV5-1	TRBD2	CASSSSGTSGTSYEQYF	TGCGCCAGCAGCTCTTCCGGGACTAGCGGGACCTCCTACGAGCAGTACTTC
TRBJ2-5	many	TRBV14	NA	CASSHLTQDETQYF	TGTGCCAGCAGCCACCTGACACAGGACGAGACCCAGTACTTC
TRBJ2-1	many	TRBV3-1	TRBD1	CASSQPTGTGRVWQFF	TGTGCCAGCAGCCAACCAACCGGGACAGGGAGAGTTTGGCAGTTCTTC
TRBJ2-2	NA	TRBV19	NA	CASSSFQGKGLNTGELVF	TGTGCCAGTAGTTCATTCCAGGGTAAAGGGTTGAACACCGGGGAGCTGGTTTTT
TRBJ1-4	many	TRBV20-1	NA	CSATNRAFAKLFF	TGCAGTGCAACGAACAGGGCCTTCGCAAAACTGTTTTTT
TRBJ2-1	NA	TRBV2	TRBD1	CASSHGTGSYNEQFF	TGCGCCAGCAGTCACGGGACAGGGTCGTACAATGAGCAGTTCTTC
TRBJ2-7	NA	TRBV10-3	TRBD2	CAITTLRGGPQYF	TGTGCCATCACTACACTGCGCGGGGGTCCGCAGTACTTC
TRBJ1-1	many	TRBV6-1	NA	CASVMDWRMNTEAFF	TGTGCCAGTGTGATGGATTGGCGCATGAACACTGAAGCTTTCTTT
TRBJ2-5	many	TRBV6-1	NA	CASSLLSGTQYF	TGTGCCAGCAGCCTCCTTTCTGGGACCCAGTACTTC
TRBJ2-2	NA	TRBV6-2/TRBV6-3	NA	CASSFRTVGNTGELSF	TGTGCCAGCAGTTTCCGGACGGTGGGGAATACCGGGGAGCTGTCTTTT
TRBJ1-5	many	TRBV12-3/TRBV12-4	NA	CASSLEQGYRNQPQHF	TGTGCCAGCAGTTTAGAACAGGGATATCGCAATCAGCCCCAGCATTTT
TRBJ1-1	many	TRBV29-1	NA	CSALDKNTEAFF	TGCAGCGCTTTGGACAAGAACACTGAAGCTTTCTTT
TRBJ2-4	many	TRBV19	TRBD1	CASSTGQGVNIQYF	TGTGCCAGTAGTACCGGACAGGGGGTTAACATTCAGTACTTC
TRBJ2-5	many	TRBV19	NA	CASSIRIWETQYF	TGTGCCAGTAGTATTCGGATATGGGAGACCCAGTACTTC
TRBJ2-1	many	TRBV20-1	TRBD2	CSARMMGGFSYNEQFF	TGCAGTGCTAGAATGATGGGGGGGTTCTCCTACAATGAGCAGTTCTTC
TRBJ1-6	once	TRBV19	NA	CASSRGYSNQPLHF	TGTGCCAGTAGTAGGGGATATAGCAATCAGCCCCTCCACTTT
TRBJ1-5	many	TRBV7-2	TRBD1	CASSPSGTGTYSNQPQHF	TGTGCCAGCAGCCCATCCGGGACAGGGACATATAGCAATCAGCCCCAGCATTTT
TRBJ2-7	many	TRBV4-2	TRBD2	CASSQDTAGGDYEQYF	TGTGCCAGCAGCCAAGATACGGCGGGAGGGGACTACGAGCAGTACTTC
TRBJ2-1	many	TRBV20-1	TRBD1	CSAGTGASYNEQFF	TGCAGTGCCGGAACAGGGGCCTCCTACAATGAGCAGTTCTTC
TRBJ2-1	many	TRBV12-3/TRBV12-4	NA	CASSFRGYNEQFF	TGTGCCAGCAGTTTTAGGGGTTACAATGAGCAGTTCTTC
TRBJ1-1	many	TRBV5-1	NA	CASNAGGEDWLDKSTEAFF	TGCGCCAGCAATGCGGGGGGCGAAGACTGGCTCGATAAAAGCACTGAAGCTTTCTTT
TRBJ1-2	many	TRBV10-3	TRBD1	CAINPDRTYGYTF	TGTGCCATCAACCCGGACAGGACCTATGGCTACACCTTC
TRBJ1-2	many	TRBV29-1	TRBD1	CSVEMGGGLYGYTF	TGCAGCGTTGAGATGGGAGGGGGCCTCTATGGCTACACCTTC
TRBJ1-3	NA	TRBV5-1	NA	CASSLPPAGTLSGNIIYF	TGCGCCAGCAGCTTACCCCCTGCGGGAACGCTCTCTGGAAACATCATATATTTT
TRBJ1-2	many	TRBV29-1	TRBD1	CSVEDQGVGGYTF	TGCAGCGTTGAAGATCAGGGGGTTGGTGGCTACACCTTC
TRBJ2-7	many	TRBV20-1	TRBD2	CSARGGLAGSAEQYF	TGCAGTGCTAGAGGTGGGCTAGCGGGATCCGCCGAGCAGTACTTC
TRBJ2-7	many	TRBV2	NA	CASSGSFFAEQYF	TGTGCCAGCAGTGGGAGCTTCTTCGCCGAGCAGTACTTC
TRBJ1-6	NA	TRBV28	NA	CASSEIRDKYDSPLHF	TGCGCCAGCAGTGAGATCCGGGACAAATATGATTCACCCCTCCACTTT
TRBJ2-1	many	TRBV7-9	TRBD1	CASSHMGQGYNEQFF	TGTGCCAGCAGCCACATGGGACAGGGATACAATGAGCAGTTCTTC